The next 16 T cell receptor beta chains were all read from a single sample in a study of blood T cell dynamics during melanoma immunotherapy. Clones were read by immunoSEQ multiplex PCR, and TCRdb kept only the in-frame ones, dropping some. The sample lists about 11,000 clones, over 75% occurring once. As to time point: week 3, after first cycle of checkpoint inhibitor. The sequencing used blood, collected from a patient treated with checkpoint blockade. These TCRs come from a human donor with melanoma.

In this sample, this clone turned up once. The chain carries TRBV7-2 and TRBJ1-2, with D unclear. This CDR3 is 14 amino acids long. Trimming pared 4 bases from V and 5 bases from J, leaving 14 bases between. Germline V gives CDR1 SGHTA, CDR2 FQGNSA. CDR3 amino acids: CASSSFGPRYGYTF. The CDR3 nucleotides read TGTGCCAGCAGCTCCTTCGGACCGAGATATGGCTACACCTTC.

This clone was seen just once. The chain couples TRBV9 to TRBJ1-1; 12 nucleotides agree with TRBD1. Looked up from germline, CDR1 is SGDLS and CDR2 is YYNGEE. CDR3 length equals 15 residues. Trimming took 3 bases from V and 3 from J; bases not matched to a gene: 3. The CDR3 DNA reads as TGTGCCAGCAGCGGGGGGACAGGGGGCTACACTGAAGCTTTCTTT. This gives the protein CASSGGTGGYTEAFF. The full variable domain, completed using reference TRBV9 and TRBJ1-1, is DSGVTQTPKHLITATGQRVTLRCSPRSGDLSVYWYQQSLDQGLQFLIQYYNGEERAKGNILERFSAQQFPDLHSELNLSSLELGDSALYFCASSGGTGGYTEAFFGQGTRLTVV.

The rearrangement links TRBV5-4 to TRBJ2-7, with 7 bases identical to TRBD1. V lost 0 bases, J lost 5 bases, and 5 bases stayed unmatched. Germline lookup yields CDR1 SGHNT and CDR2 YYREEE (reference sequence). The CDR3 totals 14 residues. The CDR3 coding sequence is TGTGCCAGCAGCTTGGCCAACAGGGGCCACGAGCAGTACTTC. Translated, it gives CASSLANRGHEQYF.

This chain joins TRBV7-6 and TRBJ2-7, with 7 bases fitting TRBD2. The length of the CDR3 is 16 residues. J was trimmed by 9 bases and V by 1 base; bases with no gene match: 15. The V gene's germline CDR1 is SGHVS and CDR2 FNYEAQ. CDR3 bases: TGTGCCAGCAGCTTAGGGACGGTATCCCGGGGGAGGGGGCAGTACTTC. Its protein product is CASSLGTVSRGRGQYF.

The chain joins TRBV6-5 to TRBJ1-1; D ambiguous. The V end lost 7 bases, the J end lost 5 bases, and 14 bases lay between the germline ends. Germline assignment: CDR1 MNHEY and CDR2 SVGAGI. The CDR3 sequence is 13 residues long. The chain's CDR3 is CASTARLMTEAFF. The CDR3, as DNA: TGTGCCAGCACCGCTAGGTTAATGACTGAAGCTTTCTTT.

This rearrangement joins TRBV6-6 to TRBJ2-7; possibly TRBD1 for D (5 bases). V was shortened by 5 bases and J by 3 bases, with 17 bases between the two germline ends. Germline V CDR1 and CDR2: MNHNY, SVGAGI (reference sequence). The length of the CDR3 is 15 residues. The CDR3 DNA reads TGTGCCAGCAGTGTCCAGGGCCATGATCTCTACGAGCAGTACTTC. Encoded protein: CASSVQGHDLYEQYF.

In nucleotides, the CDR3 is TGTGCCAGCAGTGAAGATCGGCTAACAGATACGCAGTATTTT. It translates to CASSEDRLTDTQYF. The V gene is TRBV6-1, the J gene TRBJ2-3; unclear D gene. Trimming cost V 1 base and J 3 bases, with 8 bases left between them. This CDR3 region has 14 residues. The germline CDR1 and CDR2 sequences are MNHNS and SASEGT.

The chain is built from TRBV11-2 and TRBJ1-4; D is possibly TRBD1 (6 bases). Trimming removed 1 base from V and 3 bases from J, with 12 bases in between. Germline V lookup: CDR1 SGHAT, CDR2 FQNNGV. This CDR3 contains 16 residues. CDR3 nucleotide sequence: TGTGCCAGCAGCTTAGTTCGGGGGCCCCCTAATGAAAAACTGTTTTTT. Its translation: CASSLVRGPPNEKLFF.

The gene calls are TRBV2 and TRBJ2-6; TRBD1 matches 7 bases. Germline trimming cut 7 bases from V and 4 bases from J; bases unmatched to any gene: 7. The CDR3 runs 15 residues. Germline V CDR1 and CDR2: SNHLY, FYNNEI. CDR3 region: CASTLEGAGANVLTF. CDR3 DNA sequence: TGTGCCAGCACTTTAGAGGGGGCCGGGGCCAACGTCCTGACTTTC. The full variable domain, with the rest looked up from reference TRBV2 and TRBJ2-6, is EPEVTQTPSHQVTQMGQEVILRCVPISNHLYFYWYRQILGQKVEFLVSFYNNEISEKSEIFDDQFSVERPDGSNFTLKIRSTKLEDSAMYFCASTLEGAGANVLTFGAGSRLTVL.

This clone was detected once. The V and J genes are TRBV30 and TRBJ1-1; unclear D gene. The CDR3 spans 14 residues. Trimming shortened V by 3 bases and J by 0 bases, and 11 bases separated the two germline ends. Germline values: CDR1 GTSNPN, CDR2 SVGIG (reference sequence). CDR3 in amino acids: CAWSAGPLNTEAFF. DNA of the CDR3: TGTGCCTGGAGCGCTGGGCCACTGAACACTGAAGCTTTCTTT.

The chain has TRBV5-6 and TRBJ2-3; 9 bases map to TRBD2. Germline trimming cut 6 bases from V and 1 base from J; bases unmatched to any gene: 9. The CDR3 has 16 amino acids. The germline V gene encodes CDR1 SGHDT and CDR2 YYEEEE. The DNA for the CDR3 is TGTGCCAGCAAACTGTATCGGACTAGCGGCACAGATACGCAGTATTTT. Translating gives CASKLYRTSGTDTQYF.

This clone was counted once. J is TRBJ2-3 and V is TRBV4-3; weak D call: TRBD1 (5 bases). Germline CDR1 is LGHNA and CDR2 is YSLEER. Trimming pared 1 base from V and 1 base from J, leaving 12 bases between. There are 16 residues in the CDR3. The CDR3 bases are TGCGCCAGCAGCCAAGGGTCCCAGGGCCGCACAGATACGCAGTATTTT. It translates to CASSQGSQGRTDTQYF.

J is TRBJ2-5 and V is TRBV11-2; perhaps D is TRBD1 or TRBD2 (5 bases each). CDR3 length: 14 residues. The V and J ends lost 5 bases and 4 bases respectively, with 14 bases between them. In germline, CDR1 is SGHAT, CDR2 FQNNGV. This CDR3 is CASSLDPGTETQYF. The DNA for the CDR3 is TGTGCCAGCAGCCTCGACCCCGGGACAGAGACCCAGTACTTC.

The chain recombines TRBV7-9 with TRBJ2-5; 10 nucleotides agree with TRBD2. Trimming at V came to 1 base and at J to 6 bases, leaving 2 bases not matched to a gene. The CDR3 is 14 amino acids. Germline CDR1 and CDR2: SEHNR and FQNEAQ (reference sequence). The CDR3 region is CASSLVAGGQTQYF. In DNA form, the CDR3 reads TGTGCCAGCAGCTTAGTAGCGGGGGGTCAGACCCAGTACTTC.

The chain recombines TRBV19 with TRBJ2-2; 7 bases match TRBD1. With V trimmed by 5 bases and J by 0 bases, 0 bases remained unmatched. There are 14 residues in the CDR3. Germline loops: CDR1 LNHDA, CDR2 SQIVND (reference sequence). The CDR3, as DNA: TGTGCCAGTAGTGGGACAGCGAACACCGGGGAGCTGTTTTTT. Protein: CASSGTANTGELFF.

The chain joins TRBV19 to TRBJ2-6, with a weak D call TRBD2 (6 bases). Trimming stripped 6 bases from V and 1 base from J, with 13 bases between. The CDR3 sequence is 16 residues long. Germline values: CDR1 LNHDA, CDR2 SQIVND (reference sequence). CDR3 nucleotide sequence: TGTGCCAGTAGGACTTGGGGGGATTCTGGGGCCAACGTCCTGACTTTC. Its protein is CASRTWGDSGANVLTF. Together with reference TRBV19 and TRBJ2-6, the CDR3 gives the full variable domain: DGGITQSPKYLFRKEGQNVTLSCEQNLNHDAMYWYRQDPGQGLRLIYYSQIVNDFQKGDIAEGYSVSREKKESFPLTVTSAQKNPTAFYLCASRTWGDSGANVLTFGAGSRLTVL.